The 9 T cell receptor beta chains below come from one sample, sequenced in a study of blood T cell repertoires in COVID-19. Here immunoSEQ multiplex PCR was the method, and the copy in TCRdb shows in-frame clones only, minus some. This table has about 39,000 clones, approximately 85% appearing once. The sequenced sample consisted of peripheral blood. These receptors all stem from a man aged 55 to 70 with acute or convalescent COVID-19.

J is TRBJ2-4 and V is TRBV7-2; maybe TRBD1 (6 bases). Trimming pared 0 bases from V and 8 bases from J, leaving 17 bases between. The CDR3 covers 16 residues. Germline V gene sequence: CDR1 SGHTA, CDR2 FQGNSA. The CDR3 coding sequence is TGTGCCAGCAGCTTAGCCAGGGGCTTGCCCGGACACATTCAGTACTTC. Translating gives CASSLARGLPGHIQYF.

The rearrangement links TRBV12-3 or TRBV12-4 to TRBJ1-5; D unclear. This CDR3 contains 13 residues. V was clipped by 3 bases and J by 7 bases, with 10 bases between them. In DNA, the CDR3 is TGTGCCAGCAGTTTTGGAGAAGAGCAGCCCCAGCATTTT. Translation: CASSFGEEQPQHF.

Only a few counts were recorded for this clone. The chain joins TRBV11-1 to TRBJ1-1, with TRBD1 matching over 8 bases. The CDR3 is 12 residues long. CDR1 SGHAT and CDR2 FQDESV come from the germline V gene (reference sequence). J gave up 8 bases and V 4 bases, and 3 bases lay outside the gene matches. The CDR3 protein is CASSWDRSEAFF. In nucleotides, the CDR3 is TGTGCCAGCAGCTGGGACAGGTCCGAAGCTTTCTTT.

The chain is built from TRBV7-9 and TRBJ1-5; D is uncertain. The germline V and J ends were trimmed by 2 bases and 4 bases, with 12 bases remaining between them. This CDR3 has 15 residues. Germline V gene lookup returns CDR1 SEHNR and CDR2 FQNEAQ (reference sequence). Written as DNA, the CDR3 is TGTGCCAGCAGCTTAAGCAGCAGCGGGAATCAGCCCCAGCATTTT. Residues: CASSLSSSGNQPQHF.

J is TRBJ1-3 and V is TRBV12-3 or TRBV12-4, with 8 bases identical to TRBD1. Germline trimming cut 5 bases from V and 3 bases from J; bases unmatched to any gene: 0. This CDR3 has 13 amino acids. DNA of the CDR3: TGTGCCAGCAGTGGACAGGGTGGAAACACCATATATTTT. It is translated as CASSGQGGNTIYF.

With regard to this clone: Germline is not matched at one junction end, which may reflect a read error. The sample has other DNA sequences that encode this CDR3 too. V usage is TRBV5-6 and J usage is TRBJ1-2; D call uncertain. CDR1 and CDR2 (germline): SGHDT, YYEEEE. This CDR3 is built from 11 residues. As DNA, the CDR3 is TGTGCCAGCAGCGGGTCGGGTGGCTACACCTTT. Amino acid sequence: CASSGSGGYTF.

The chain recombines TRBV10-1 with TRBJ1-4; TRBD1 agrees at 8 bases. Germline lookup yields CDR1 WNHNN and CDR2 SYGVQD (reference sequence). Trimming took 4 bases from V and 6 from J; bases not matched to a gene: 10. The CDR3 sequence is 16 residues long. CDR3 in DNA: TGCGCCAGCAGTGGAATTGAGCAGGGGGCGCATGAAAAACTGTTTTTT. Amino acids: CASSGIEQGAHEKLFF.

The chain joins TRBV27 to TRBJ2-7; the D is unclear. The CDR3 is made up of 14 amino acids. The V end lost 0 bases, the J end lost 0 bases, and 6 bases lay between the germline ends. Germline loops: CDR1 MNHEY, CDR2 SMNVEV (reference sequence). The CDR3 DNA sequence: TGTGCCAGCAGTTTATCCCCCTCCTCCTACGAGCAGTACTTC. This encodes CASSLSPSSYEQYF.

The J gene is TRBJ1-2, the V gene TRBV7-2; 8 nucleotides line up with TRBD1. The V and J ends lost 4 bases and 6 bases, in that order; junction bases with no gene match: 10. The germline gives CDR1 SGHTA, CDR2 FQGNSA. There are 15 residues in the CDR3. This CDR3 reads CASSSGGAGGHGYTF. The CDR3 DNA is TGTGCCAGCAGCTCCGGCGGCGCAGGGGGCCATGGCTACACCTTC.